The 20 T cell receptor beta chains listed next were all sequenced from one sample in a study of response to subunit inactivated influenza vaccine. TCRdb reprocessed the RT-PCR reads with MiXCR, giving one entry per CDR3 protein. The table shows about 520,000 distinct CDR3 sequences, with approximately 6.9% occurring only once. The sample in question was PBMCs from blood, obtained about 24 months after vaccination. All receptors derive from a man between 50 and 69 years old who received an inactivated influenza vaccine.

This clonotype was counted between two and nine times. The chain couples TRBV20-1 to TRBJ2-3, with D perhaps TRBD2 (6 bases). The CDR3 contains 15 residues. The germline V gene has CDR1 DFQATT and CDR2 SNEGSKA (reference sequence). V was clipped by 1 base and J by 5 bases, with 16 bases between them. The CDR3 protein is CSARGPSVIQDTQYF. The CDR3 DNA is TGCAGTGCTAGAGGGCCTAGCGTCATTCAAGATACGCAGTATTTT.

This clonotype has just a few counts. The chain employs TRBV12-3 or TRBV12-4 and TRBJ2-7; possibly TRBD1 for D (5 bases). Trimming shortened V by 2 bases and J by 1 base, and 18 bases separated the two germline ends. The CDR3 covers 17 residues. CDR3: CASSLSAGPFRSYEQYF. DNA for the CDR3: TGTGCCAGCAGTTTATCGGCAGGGCCCTTTAGGTCCTACGAGCAGTACTTC.

The CDR3 here is CSAFVYGYTF. The CDR3 DNA follows: TGCAGTGCTTTCGTATATGGCTACACCTTC. The chain joins TRBV20-1 to TRBJ1-2; D is ambiguous. V dropped 5 bases and J dropped 5 bases, with 6 bases sitting between them. The CDR3 has 10 residues. Germline V gene data show CDR1 as DFQATT and CDR2 as SNEGSKA (reference sequence).

This clonotype was seen only a few times. This CDR3 reads CASSVGQLSGANVLTF. CDR3 nucleotide sequence: TGTGCCAGCAGTGTGGGACAGCTTTCTGGGGCCAACGTCCTGACTTTC. The J gene is TRBJ2-6, the V gene TRBV2; 7 bases align to TRBD1. V was clipped by 4 bases and J by 1 base; unmatched bases: 4. The germline V gene encodes CDR1 SNHLY and CDR2 FYNNEI. This CDR3 is built from 16 residues.

Here the CDR3 reads CASSYLNSHEQYF. The CDR3 bases are TGTGCCAGCAGTTACTTGAACAGTCACGAGCAGTACTTC. This chain links TRBV6-5 with TRBJ2-7; D is ambiguous. Germline V lookup: CDR1 MNHEY, CDR2 SVGAGI. Trimming stripped 1 base from V and 5 bases from J, with 9 bases between. CDR3 length: 13 residues.

This clonotype was seen a few times. J is TRBJ2-1 and V is TRBV3-1; 11 positions agree with TRBD2. The ends lost 0 bases at V and 11 bases at J; junction bases unmatched: 9. The CDR3 has 16 amino acids. Per germline, CDR1 LGHDT and CDR2 YNNKEL (reference sequence). CDR3: CASSQDLRTSGGKQFF. In DNA form, the CDR3 reads TGTGCCAGCAGCCAAGATCTTAGAACTAGCGGGGGCAAGCAGTTCTTC.

This clonotype has a count of ten or more. The V gene is TRBV10-3, the J gene TRBJ2-2; the D gene is possibly TRBD1 (6 bases). The germline CDR1 and CDR2 sequences are ENHRY and SYGVKD. CDR3 length equals 16 residues. V lost 2 bases to trimming and J lost 1 base, with 11 bases between them. CDR3 coding DNA: TGTGCCATCAGTGAGCTAGGACAGAGGAACACCGGGGAGCTGTTTTTT. This gives the protein CAISELGQRNTGELFF.

This clonotype occurred a few times. V gene TRBV7-8 combines with J gene TRBJ1-6, with D possibly being TRBD1 (5 bases). CDR1 and CDR2 (germline): SGHVS, FQNEAQ. Trimming removed 1 base from V and 9 bases from J, with 13 bases in between. The CDR3 sequence is 15 residues long. CDR3 loop: CASSLGTPKSSPLHF. In DNA, the CDR3 is TGTGCCAGCAGCTTAGGGACACCTAAAAGTTCACCCCTCCACTTT.

The chain is built from TRBV18 and TRBJ2-7; D unclear. Germline-derived CDR1 and CDR2 are KGHSH and LQKENI. V dropped 3 bases and J dropped 0 bases, with 9 bases sitting between them. This CDR3 is built from 14 residues. The CDR3 sequence: CASSPTSSSYEQYF. DNA for the CDR3: TGTGCCAGCTCACCTACTTCGAGCTCCTACGAGCAGTACTTC.

The rearrangement uses TRBV18 and TRBJ1-5, with TRBD1 identical over 9 bases. Germline CDR1 KGHSH, CDR2 LQKENI. The ends lost 3 bases at V and 3 bases at J; junction bases unmatched: 3. The CDR3 is 15 amino acids. CDR3 protein: CASSPGQGFNQPQHF. CDR3 nucleotides: TGTGCCAGCTCACCGGGACAGGGTTTCAATCAGCCCCAGCATTTT.

In its sample, this clonotype was seen a few times. The chain links TRBV30 to TRBJ2-1; D possibly uses TRBD1 or TRBD2 (5 bases each). In germline, CDR1 is GTSNPN, CDR2 SVGIG (reference sequence). This CDR3 is 11 amino acids long. Deletions cut 2 bases from V and 10 bases from J, with 9 bases between. This CDR3 is CAWSRGLEQFF. The CDR3 nucleotides read TGTGCCTGGAGTCGGGGCCTGGAGCAGTTCTTC.

This clonotype was picked up many times. The CDR3 bases are TGTGCCAGCAGCTTATCTAGCGGGTCCCTGGTACAGCAGTACTTC. Protein sequence: CASSLSSGSLVQQYF. This chain joins TRBV9 and TRBJ2-7; TRBD2 matches at 8 bases. V dropped 4 bases and J dropped 8; count of bases not matched to a gene: 14. CDR3 length equals 15 residues. Germline CDR1 and CDR2: SGDLS and YYNGEE.

At least ten counts were recorded for this clonotype. CDR3 DNA sequence: TGCAGTGCTAGAGGCACAGGGGGGGGCCATAACACCGGGGAGCTGTTTTTT. It codes for CSARGTGGGHNTGELFF. The genes are TRBV20-1 and TRBJ2-2; the D gene is possibly TRBD1 (8 bases). The germline V gene encodes CDR1 DFQATT and CDR2 SNEGSKA (reference sequence). The CDR3 is 17 residues long. Trimming stripped 1 base from V and 2 bases from J, with 17 bases between.

Notes on this clonotype: This may come from a read error, since a much larger clone is one base off. The J gene is TRBJ2-7, the V gene TRBV6-1; the D gene could be TRBD1 or TRBD2 (6 bases each). In germline, CDR1 is MNHNS, CDR2 SASEGT. The CDR3 covers 14 residues. Here the CDR3 DNA reads TGTGCCTGCAGGGACAATGGGGGGTCGTACGAGCAGTACTTC. Its translation is CACRDNGGSYEQYF.

This clonotype has just a few counts. The chain has TRBV5-1 and TRBJ1-1; tentatively, D is TRBD1 (5 bases). CDR3 length: 12 amino acids. V lost 0 bases, J lost 9 bases, and 9 bases lay in between. Germline V gene sequence: CDR1 SGHRS, CDR2 YFSETQ. The CDR3: CASSLGWGKAFF. DNA of the CDR3: TGCGCCAGCAGCTTGGGATGGGGGAAAGCTTTCTTT.

A note on this clonotype: One base away lies a much larger clone, so this may be a sequencing read error. V is TRBV28 and J is TRBJ2-2; D is unresolved. Trimming shortened V by 5 bases and J by 5 bases, and 12 bases separated the two germline ends. This CDR3 has 14 amino acids. In germline, CDR1 is MDHEN, CDR2 SYDVKM. The CDR3 coding sequence is TGTGCCAGCAGTCGCCTGTTGGCAACCGGGGAGCTGTTTTTT. Amino acids: CASSRLLATGELFF.

This clonotype was recorded many times. This chain joins TRBV7-8 and TRBJ1-1; D unresolved. The CDR3 runs 13 residues. The germline V gene encodes CDR1 SGHVS and CDR2 FQNEAQ. With 1 base removed from V and 3 bases from J, the gap between germline ends came to 6 bases. The CDR3 DNA follows: TGTGCCAGCAGCTTAGTTTTGGACACTGAAGCTTTCTTT. Its protein is CASSLVLDTEAFF.

This clonotype came up many times. The genes are TRBV6-1 and TRBJ1-4; no firm D call. The germline V gene encodes CDR1 MNHNS and CDR2 SASEGT. V lost 3 bases to trimming and J lost 6 bases, with 17 bases between them. The CDR3 loop spans 16 amino acids. The CDR3 sequence: CASSDRMSEADEKLFF. The CDR3 DNA is TGTGCCAGCAGTGACCGAATGAGTGAAGCAGATGAAAAACTGTTTTTT.

This clonotype appeared a few times. The chain links TRBV5-1 to TRBJ2-5; 9 bases agree with TRBD2. Losses at the gene ends were 1 base for V and 3 bases for J; bases not matched to a gene: 4. Looked up from germline, CDR1 is SGHRS and CDR2 is YFSETQ. This CDR3 has 15 amino acids. The CDR3: CASSLWLAGKETQYF. The CDR3 nucleotides read TGCGCCAGCAGCTTGTGGCTAGCGGGAAAAGAGACCCAGTACTTC.

The table lists this clonotype with a few counts. The V and J genes are TRBV20-1 and TRBJ2-3, with TRBD2 matching 13 bases. From germline, CDR1 is DFQATT and CDR2 SNEGSKA (reference sequence). V was clipped by 6 bases and J by 0 bases; unmatched bases: 6. The CDR3 is 16 amino acids. CDR3 sequence reads: CSAPRTSGRSTDTQYF. CDR3 nucleotide sequence: TGCAGTGCCCCGAGGACTAGCGGGAGAAGCACAGATACGCAGTATTTT.